This is a list of T cell receptor beta chains from one sample in a study of cytomegalovirus exposure and HLA in healthy donors. Sequencing used immunoSEQ multiplex PCR; TCRdb keeps in-frame clones, though not all of them. This repertoire shows 55,000 to 80,000 clones, approximately 95% found once; its top ten account for 7%. Sequences were obtained from PBMCs. The source of these receptors is a woman between 18 and 29 years old in good health and CMV-seropositive. Both conserved end residues are part of each CDR3. A D gene is named only where the DNA matches it firmly. Some rows mark clone size as missing; the rest say once, few, many or name a class of expanded clone.

j_call v_call d_call clone_size cdr3_aa cdr3_nt
TRBJ2-3 TRBV6-4 TRBD2 . CASSGSGGSDTQYF TGTGCCAGCAGTGGTAGCGGGGGATCAGATACGCAGTATTTT
TRBJ2-7 TRBV7-2 . . CASSGPANEQYF TGTGCCAGCAGCGGGCCTGCGAACGAGCAGTACTTC
TRBJ2-5 TRBV29-1 . . CSVRIPGKGETQYF TGCAGCGTACGCATACCAGGGAAAGGAGAGACCCAGTACTTC
TRBJ1-1 TRBV7-3 TRBD1 . CASSLTGQGYTEAFF TGTGCCAGCAGCTTAACGGGACAGGGGTACACTGAAGCTTTCTTT
TRBJ2-3 TRBV19 . once CASRQTPHGDTQYF TGTGCCAGTAGACAAACCCCGCATGGAGATACGCAGTATTTT
TRBJ2-3 TRBV29-1 . . CSVEAFSTDTQYF TGCAGCGTTGAAGCGTTCAGCACAGATACGCAGTATTTT
TRBJ1-6 TRBV4-2 . . CASSPLGRLDRGSPLHF TGTGCCAGCAGCCCATTGGGGAGGTTGGATCGAGGGTCACCCCTCCACTTT
TRBJ1-1 TRBV5-7 TRBD1 . CASSIFDRVGTEAFF TGTGCCAGCAGCATATTCGACAGGGTCGGCACTGAAGCTTTCTTT
TRBJ2-7 TRBV28 TRBD2 . CASSSPGGREIYEQYF TGTGCCAGCAGTTCCCCCGGCGGGAGGGAAATCTACGAGCAGTACTTC
TRBJ2-3 TRBV7-6 TRBD2 . CASSSAGADTQYF TGTGCCAGCAGCTCTGCGGGGGCAGATACGCAGTATTTT
TRBJ2-7 TRBV7-2 TRBD2 . CASSPEGGGAFWQYF TGTGCCAGCAGCCCGGAAGGCGGGGGGGCTTTTTGGCAGTACTTC
TRBJ1-5 TRBV19 . . CASRTTGSNQPQHF TGTGCCAGTAGAACAACAGGCAGCAATCAGCCCCAGCATTTT
TRBJ2-2 TRBV2 . . CASSEGVRGTTGELFF TGTGCCAGCAGTGAAGGGGTTCGCGGGACCACCGGGGAGCTGTTTTTT
TRBJ2-7 TRBV11-3 TRBD2 . CASSSGREFDEQYF TGTGCCAGCAGCTCGGGGCGGGAGTTCGACGAGCAGTACTTC
TRBJ1-5 TRBV5-1 . . CASSRDSQNQPQHF TGCGCCAGCAGCCGAGACAGCCAGAATCAGCCCCAGCATTTT
TRBJ2-7 TRBV11-2 . . CASSLPWQSYEQYF TGTGCCAGCAGTTTACCGTGGCAGTCCTACGAGCAGTACTTC
TRBJ2-7 TRBV27 . . CASISDSLRDKPYEQYF TGTGCCAGCATTTCAGATAGTCTCCGGGACAAGCCCTACGAGCAGTACTTC
TRBJ2-1 TRBV27 . . CASRAGLRPDEQFF TGTGCCAGCAGGGCAGGACTCCGGCCCGATGAGCAGTTCTTC
TRBJ1-5 TRBV29-1 TRBD1 . CSVIPGTGGAPQHF TGCAGCGTGATCCCCGGGACAGGAGGGGCGCCCCAGCATTTT
TRBJ2-7 TRBV5-1 . . CASSWRGATYEQYF TGCGCCAGCAGCTGGCGGGGAGCCACCTACGAGCAGTACTTC
TRBJ2-7 TRBV5-5 . . CASSLGGLSSYEQYF TGTGCCAGCAGCTTGGGGGGACTGTCCTCCTACGAGCAGTACTTC
TRBJ1-5 TRBV2 TRBD1 once CASSEGRGGGQPQHF TGTGCCAGCAGTGAAGGTAGAGGGGGCGGTCAGCCCCAGCATTTT
TRBJ2-5 TRBV7-9 . . CASSWTEGETQYF TGTGCCAGCAGCTGGACTGAGGGCGAGACCCAGTACTTC
TRBJ1-2 TRBV28 . . CASSLSGEGNYGYTF TGTGCCAGCAGTTTAAGTGGGGAGGGGAACTATGGCTACACCTTC
TRBJ2-1 TRBV29-1 . . CSVGLGEQFF TGCAGCGTTGGGCTTGGCGAGCAGTTCTTC
TRBJ1-5 TRBV28 TRBD1 . CASQTGGGNQPQHF TGTGCCAGCCAGACAGGGGGCGGTAATCAGCCCCAGCATTTT
TRBJ2-1 TRBV6-1 TRBD2 . CASRLAGDTYNEQFF TGTGCCAGCAGACTAGCGGGGGACACTTACAATGAGCAGTTCTTC
TRBJ2-7 TRBV20-1 . . CSASDNHEQYF TGCAGTGCTAGCGACAATCACGAGCAGTACTTC
TRBJ2-5 TRBV5-1 TRBD1 . CASSSLTGGETQYF TGCGCCAGCAGCTCTCTGACAGGGGGAGAGACCCAGTACTTC
TRBJ2-7 TRBV18 TRBD2 . CASSPQTSATYEQYF TGTGCCAGCTCACCACAGACTAGCGCAACCTACGAGCAGTACTTC
TRBJ2-7 TRBV6-5 TRBD1 . CASSMTGLNYEQYF TGTGCCAGCAGCATGACAGGGCTCAACTACGAGCAGTACTTC